Listed below are T cell receptor beta chains from one sample, sequenced in a study of blood T cell repertoires in COVID-19. Sequenced by immunoSEQ multiplex PCR; TCRdb stores in-frame clones only, minus some. The table lists 130,000 or so clones, roughly 88% of them singletons, with about 10% in the top ten. Sample: peripheral blood. These receptor sequences come from a man aged 60 to 75 with active or convalescent COVID-19. Each CDR3 is given with its conserved first and last residue. The order of the fields is J gene, V gene, D gene, clone size, CDR3 DNA, CDR3 protein. A D gene is named only where the DNA matches it firmly. Clone sizes are given selectively: once, few, many, or a class where the clone is expanded.

j_call: TRBJ1-5
v_call: TRBV9
d_call: NA
clone_size: many
cdr3_nt: TGTGCCAGCAGCGTAGGGATGGGCCAGCCCCAGCATTTT
cdr3_aa: CASSVGMGQPQHF

j_call: TRBJ2-1
v_call: TRBV28
d_call: TRBD2
clone_size: NA
cdr3_nt: TGTGCCAGCAGTTTAGCGGGAGGGAAGGGTAGGCAGTTCTTC
cdr3_aa: CASSLAGGKGRQFF

j_call: TRBJ1-2
v_call: TRBV6-6
d_call: TRBD1
clone_size: NA
cdr3_nt: TGTGCCAGCAGTTGGGACAGGGGATGGAGTGGCTACACCTTC
cdr3_aa: CASSWDRGWSGYTF

j_call: TRBJ2-3
v_call: TRBV2
d_call: TRBD2
clone_size: NA
cdr3_nt: TGTGCCAGCAGCTGGACTAGCGGCACAGATACGCAGTATTTT
cdr3_aa: CASSWTSGTDTQYF

j_call: TRBJ2-6
v_call: TRBV6-5
d_call: NA
clone_size: NA
cdr3_nt: TGTGCCAGCAGTTATGAGGGGGCTGGGGCCAACGTCCTGACTTTC
cdr3_aa: CASSYEGAGANVLTF

j_call: TRBJ2-7
v_call: TRBV4-2
d_call: TRBD2
clone_size: NA
cdr3_nt: TGTGCCAGCAGCTCGTATAGCGGGAGTGAAGGAGGGGAGCAGTACTTC
cdr3_aa: CASSSYSGSEGGEQYF

j_call: TRBJ2-7
v_call: TRBV6-5
d_call: TRBD1
clone_size: NA
cdr3_nt: TGTGCCAGCAGGAGGGGACAGGGCCATTACGAGCAGTACTTC
cdr3_aa: CASRRGQGHYEQYF

j_call: TRBJ1-4
v_call: TRBV4-3
d_call: TRBD1
clone_size: NA
cdr3_nt: TGCGCCAGCAGCCAAGGCCCTGTGACAGGGACTAATGAAAAACTGTTTTTT
cdr3_aa: CASSQGPVTGTNEKLFF

j_call: TRBJ2-4
v_call: TRBV7-9
d_call: NA
clone_size: NA
cdr3_nt: TGTGCCAGCAGCTTAGCCCGGGACATAAAAAACATTCAGTACTTC
cdr3_aa: CASSLARDIKNIQYF

j_call: TRBJ2-6
v_call: TRBV4-2
d_call: TRBD1
clone_size: NA
cdr3_nt: TGTGCCAGCAGCCAAGAGGGACAGGGGGCGGTTGGGGCCAACGTCCTGACTTTC
cdr3_aa: CASSQEGQGAVGANVLTF

j_call: TRBJ2-2
v_call: TRBV5-1
d_call: TRBD2
clone_size: once
cdr3_nt: TGCGCCAGCAGCCACGGACTAGCGGGAGTAGAGGAGCTGTTTTTT
cdr3_aa: CASSHGLAGVEELFF

j_call: TRBJ1-5
v_call: TRBV5-1
d_call: TRBD1
clone_size: few
cdr3_nt: TGCGCCAGCAGCCTCCGACAGGGAGGCAATCAGCCCCAGCATTTT
cdr3_aa: CASSLRQGGNQPQHF

j_call: TRBJ2-1
v_call: TRBV7-3
d_call: TRBD2
clone_size: NA
cdr3_nt: TGTGCCAGCAGCTCGACATTTAGCGGGAGCTCCTACAATGAGCAGTTCTTC
cdr3_aa: CASSSTFSGSSYNEQFF

j_call: TRBJ2-5
v_call: TRBV7-8
d_call: TRBD2
clone_size: once
cdr3_nt: TGTGCCAGCAGCTTAAGTATTGCTAGCGGGCGTCGAGAGACCCAGTACTTC
cdr3_aa: CASSLSIASGRRETQYF

j_call: TRBJ2-2
v_call: TRBV9
d_call: TRBD1
clone_size: NA
cdr3_nt: TGTGCCAGCAGCCAACAGGGGGTCGGGGAGCTGTTTTTT
cdr3_aa: CASSQQGVGELFF

j_call: TRBJ1-2
v_call: TRBV6-2/TRBV6-3
d_call: NA
clone_size: NA
cdr3_nt: TGTGCCAGCAGTTACGGGTTGACCCTGGGCGGCTACACCTTC
cdr3_aa: CASSYGLTLGGYTF

j_call: TRBJ2-2
v_call: TRBV5-1
d_call: NA
clone_size: many
cdr3_nt: TGCGCCAGCAGCTTTGGACAGCCCGGGGAGCTGTTTTTT
cdr3_aa: CASSFGQPGELFF

j_call: TRBJ2-3
v_call: TRBV9
d_call: TRBD2
clone_size: NA
cdr3_nt: TGTGCCAGCAGCGTAGGGCTAGCGGGAGGGAGCACAGATACGCAGTATTTT
cdr3_aa: CASSVGLAGGSTDTQYF

j_call: TRBJ2-7
v_call: TRBV9
d_call: NA
clone_size: NA
cdr3_nt: TGTGCCAGCAGCCAAGGGAGCGGTTACGAGCAGTACTTC
cdr3_aa: CASSQGSGYEQYF

j_call: TRBJ2-5
v_call: TRBV5-4
d_call: TRBD2
clone_size: NA
cdr3_nt: TGTGCCAGCAGCCCTGGGACTAGCGGGAAGAAGACCCAGTACTTC
cdr3_aa: CASSPGTSGKKTQYF

j_call: TRBJ1-5
v_call: TRBV7-3
d_call: NA
clone_size: once
cdr3_nt: TGTGCCAGCAGCTCCAGGAGGGATCAGCCCCAGCATTTT
cdr3_aa: CASSSRRDQPQHF

j_call: TRBJ2-1
v_call: TRBV28
d_call: TRBD2
clone_size: once
cdr3_nt: TGTGCCAGCAGTCAAGGTCTAGCGGGAGGGTCTTGGGAGCAGTTCTTC
cdr3_aa: CASSQGLAGGSWEQFF

j_call: TRBJ1-6
v_call: TRBV6-6
d_call: TRBD1
clone_size: NA
cdr3_nt: TGTGCCAGCAGCCCCGCAGGGGGGAATTCACCCCTCCACTTT
cdr3_aa: CASSPAGGNSPLHF

j_call: TRBJ2-7
v_call: TRBV5-1
d_call: NA
clone_size: NA
cdr3_nt: TGCGCCAGCAGCCCTAAGGCCCCCACGCGGGTCTACGAGCAGTACTTC
cdr3_aa: CASSPKAPTRVYEQYF

j_call: TRBJ2-3
v_call: TRBV10-1
d_call: NA
clone_size: NA
cdr3_nt: TGCGCCAGCAGTGAAACGGGAGTAGCAAATACGCAGTATTTT
cdr3_aa: CASSETGVANTQYF

j_call: TRBJ2-1
v_call: TRBV7-9
d_call: NA
clone_size: NA
cdr3_nt: TGTGCCAGCAGCCCCCCCCATTGGGGCGGAGCCGCTGAGCAGTTCTTC
cdr3_aa: CASSPPHWGGAAEQFF

j_call: TRBJ1-3
v_call: TRBV6-2/TRBV6-3
d_call: NA
clone_size: NA
cdr3_nt: TGTGCCAGCAGCCGGGACATACGCTCTGGAAACACCATATATTTT
cdr3_aa: CASSRDIRSGNTIYF

j_call: TRBJ2-5
v_call: TRBV12-1
d_call: NA
clone_size: NA
cdr3_nt: TGTGCCAGCAGCTTTAGACAGGCAGAGACCCAGTACTTC
cdr3_aa: CASSFRQAETQYF

j_call: TRBJ1-2
v_call: TRBV24-1
d_call: TRBD1
clone_size: NA
cdr3_nt: TGTGCCACCAGTGGAGTCCAGGGGGCTGACTATGGCTACACCTTC
cdr3_aa: CATSGVQGADYGYTF

j_call: TRBJ1-5
v_call: TRBV7-9
d_call: NA
clone_size: NA
cdr3_nt: TGTGCCAGCAGCCTCCAGGGCAATCAGCCCCAGCATTTT
cdr3_aa: CASSLQGNQPQHF

j_call: TRBJ2-7
v_call: TRBV6-5
d_call: NA
clone_size: NA
cdr3_nt: TGTGCCAGCAGTAGACTCAGGGAGGACGTTGAGCAGTACTTC
cdr3_aa: CASSRLREDVEQYF

j_call: TRBJ2-1
v_call: TRBV2
d_call: TRBD1
clone_size: NA
cdr3_nt: TGTGCCAGCAGGGACAGGGAGTACAATGAGCAGTTCTTC
cdr3_aa: CASRDREYNEQFF

j_call: TRBJ1-2
v_call: TRBV20-1
d_call: NA
clone_size: NA
cdr3_nt: TGCAGTCCTCGTGCGGGGGGTTCTAACTATGGCTACACCTTC
cdr3_aa: CSPRAGGSNYGYTF

j_call: TRBJ2-5
v_call: TRBV5-1
d_call: NA
clone_size: NA
cdr3_nt: TGCGCCAGCAGCTCAACAGGGCAAGAGACCCAGTACTTC
cdr3_aa: CASSSTGQETQYF

j_call: TRBJ2-4
v_call: TRBV3-1/TRBV3-2
d_call: TRBD2
clone_size: few
cdr3_nt: TGTGCCAGCAGCCAAGCCCAACTACTAGCGGGAAGGACCATTCAGTACTTC
cdr3_aa: CASSQAQLLAGRTIQYF

j_call: TRBJ2-3
v_call: TRBV5-1
d_call: NA
clone_size: NA
cdr3_nt: TGCGCCAGCAGCTTGGCTACTACTAGCACAGATACGCAGTATTTT
cdr3_aa: CASSLATTSTDTQYF

j_call: TRBJ2-1
v_call: TRBV27
d_call: NA
clone_size: NA
cdr3_nt: TGTGCCAGCAGTTTCGGGGGGCGGAACAATGAGCAGTTCTTC
cdr3_aa: CASSFGGRNNEQFF

j_call: TRBJ2-7
v_call: TRBV11-2
d_call: TRBD2
clone_size: NA
cdr3_nt: TGTGCCAGCAGGGGTAGCGGGGGTCCCTACGAGCAGTACTTC
cdr3_aa: CASRGSGGPYEQYF

j_call: TRBJ2-7
v_call: TRBV6-5
d_call: NA
clone_size: NA
cdr3_nt: TGTGCCAGCACCAACGGGGCAGGGAGGCGCTACGAGCAGTACTTC
cdr3_aa: CASTNGAGRRYEQYF

j_call: TRBJ1-4
v_call: TRBV18
d_call: TRBD1
clone_size: few
cdr3_nt: TGTGCCAGCTCACCACCGATTTCCGGGACAGCTAATGAAAAACTGTTTTTT
cdr3_aa: CASSPPISGTANEKLFF

j_call: TRBJ2-2
v_call: TRBV2
d_call: NA
clone_size: NA
cdr3_nt: TGTGCCAGCAGTGTAATTAGGGGATTTTACACCGGGGAGCTGTTTTTT
cdr3_aa: CASSVIRGFYTGELFF

j_call: TRBJ1-5
v_call: TRBV6-5
d_call: NA
clone_size: NA
cdr3_nt: TGTGCCAGCAGCAGGGCGGCACAGCCCCAGCATTTT
cdr3_aa: CASSRAAQPQHF

j_call: TRBJ1-2
v_call: TRBV28
d_call: NA
clone_size: NA
cdr3_nt: TGTGCCAGCAGTTTAAGGCCCGGGGGTGGGTATGGCTACACCTTC
cdr3_aa: CASSLRPGGGYGYTF

j_call: TRBJ1-5
v_call: TRBV19
d_call: TRBD1
clone_size: NA
cdr3_nt: TGTGCCAGTAGTTCACGGGACAGGGAATCCAGTGGCAATCAGCCCCAGCATTTT
cdr3_aa: CASSSRDRESSGNQPQHF

j_call: TRBJ1-5
v_call: TRBV11-2
d_call: TRBD1
clone_size: NA
cdr3_nt: TGTGCCAGCAGCCTGGACAGGAGCAATCAGCCCCAGCATTTT
cdr3_aa: CASSLDRSNQPQHF

j_call: TRBJ2-7
v_call: TRBV29-1
d_call: NA
clone_size: NA
cdr3_nt: TGCAGCGTTGTCGTAGGAGGGGCTAAGTACGAGCAGTACTTC
cdr3_aa: CSVVVGGAKYEQYF

j_call: TRBJ1-5
v_call: TRBV12-3/TRBV12-4
d_call: NA
clone_size: NA
cdr3_nt: TGTGCCAGCCGCGCGGGGCACAATCAGCCCCAGCATTTT
cdr3_aa: CASRAGHNQPQHF

j_call: TRBJ2-5
v_call: TRBV7-3
d_call: NA
clone_size: NA
cdr3_nt: TGTGCCAGCAGCTCCGGGATGCAAGAGACCCAGTACTTC
cdr3_aa: CASSSGMQETQYF

j_call: TRBJ1-2
v_call: TRBV24-1
d_call: NA
clone_size: NA
cdr3_nt: TGTGCCACCAGTGATTTTAGGGGGGGCTACACCTTC
cdr3_aa: CATSDFRGGYTF

j_call: TRBJ2-1
v_call: TRBV5-1
d_call: TRBD2
clone_size: NA
cdr3_nt: TGCGCCAGCAGCTCGGCGGTAGCGGGAGGATACAATGAGCAGTTCTTC
cdr3_aa: CASSSAVAGGYNEQFF

j_call: TRBJ2-5
v_call: TRBV6-6
d_call: NA
clone_size: NA
cdr3_nt: TGTGCCAGCAGTCCTACAGGGTCCTCGGGGGAGACCCAGTACTTC
cdr3_aa: CASSPTGSSGETQYF

j_call: TRBJ1-4
v_call: TRBV30
d_call: NA
clone_size: NA
cdr3_nt: TGTGCCTGGAGTGTACGGGGGGCTCGGGGTGAAAAACTGTTTTTT
cdr3_aa: CAWSVRGARGEKLFF

j_call: TRBJ1-1
v_call: TRBV6-2/TRBV6-3
d_call: NA
clone_size: NA
cdr3_nt: TGTGCCAGCAGTGACCCGGCAGGGAGGAAGACTGAAGCTTTCTTT
cdr3_aa: CASSDPAGRKTEAFF

j_call: TRBJ2-7
v_call: TRBV29-1
d_call: TRBD1
clone_size: NA
cdr3_nt: TGCAGCGTTGAATGGCAGGGGGCAGGGGAGCAGTACTTC
cdr3_aa: CSVEWQGAGEQYF

j_call: TRBJ2-2
v_call: TRBV18
d_call: NA
clone_size: NA
cdr3_nt: TGTGCCAGCTCACCACGGAGCGAGCGGAACACCGGGGAGCTGTTTTTT
cdr3_aa: CASSPRSERNTGELFF

j_call: TRBJ1-2
v_call: TRBV30
d_call: TRBD1
clone_size: NA
cdr3_nt: TGTGCCTGGAACAGGGGTGGTAACTATGGCTACACCTTC
cdr3_aa: CAWNRGGNYGYTF

j_call: TRBJ1-1
v_call: TRBV7-2
d_call: TRBD1
clone_size: once
cdr3_nt: TGTGCCAGCAGCACCACCGGGACAGGGGGCACTGAAGCTTTCTTT
cdr3_aa: CASSTTGTGGTEAFF

j_call: TRBJ2-7
v_call: TRBV5-1
d_call: NA
clone_size: NA
cdr3_nt: TGCGCCAGCAGCTGGGACAAGAACGAGCAGTACTTC
cdr3_aa: CASSWDKNEQYF

j_call: TRBJ1-2
v_call: TRBV30
d_call: NA
clone_size: NA
cdr3_nt: TGTGCCTGGTCTTTAGGACTGAACTATGGCTACACCTTC
cdr3_aa: CAWSLGLNYGYTF